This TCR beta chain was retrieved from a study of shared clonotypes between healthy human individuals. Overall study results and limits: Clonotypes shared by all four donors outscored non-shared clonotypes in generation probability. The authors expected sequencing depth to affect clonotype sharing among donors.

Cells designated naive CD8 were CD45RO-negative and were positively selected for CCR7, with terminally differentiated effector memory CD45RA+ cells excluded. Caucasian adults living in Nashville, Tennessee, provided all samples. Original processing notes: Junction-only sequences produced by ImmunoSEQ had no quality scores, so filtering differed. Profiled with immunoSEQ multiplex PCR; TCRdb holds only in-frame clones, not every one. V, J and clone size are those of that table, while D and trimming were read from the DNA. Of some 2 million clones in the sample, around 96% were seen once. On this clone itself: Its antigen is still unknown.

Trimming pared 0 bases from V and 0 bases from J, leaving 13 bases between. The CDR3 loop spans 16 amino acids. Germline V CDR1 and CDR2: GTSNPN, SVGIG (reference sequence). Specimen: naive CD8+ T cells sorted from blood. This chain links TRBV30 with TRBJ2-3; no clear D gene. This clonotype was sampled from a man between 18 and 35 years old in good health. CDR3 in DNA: TGTGCCTGGAGTGTACTCACTACACTTAGCACAGATACGCAGTATTTT. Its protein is CAWSVLTTLSTDTQYF.